This T cell receptor (beta chain) stems from a study of human T cells and chemical hapten exposure. Study context: For sensitization, 2% DPC was applied to a roughly 2 cm by roughly 2 cm patch of upper inner arm skin.

Time point reported: patch test 3, about 24 weeks after DPC sensitization. Treatment: therapeutic diphenylcyclopropenone sensitization with weekly scalp DPC. Library construction involved attaching unique molecular identifiers to individual cDNA molecules, which allowed quantitative, reproducible TCR counting. A single record per CDR3 protein comes from TCRdb applying MiXCR to the RACE reads. This table has roughly 60,000 distinct CDR3 sequences, around an eighth appearing once. V lost 5 bases and J 0 bases, leaving 11 bases between the germline ends. The CDR3 has 15 amino acids. CDR1 is MDHEN and CDR2 is SYDVKM in the germline V gene.

Source: whole blood, taken in connection with sensitization to the hapten diphenylcyclopropenone (DPC). This chain links TRBV28 with TRBJ1-5, with D maybe TRBD1 (6 bases). This clonotype originated in a man aged 25 to 45 with alopecia areata. Some clones in this sample may be carry-over from other donors' samples. The CDR3 DNA is TGTGCCAGCAGTCGCGGACAGTATAGCAATCAGCCCCAGCATTTT. Protein sequence: CASSRGQYSNQPQHF.